There are a few counts of the clone carrying this T cell receptor (beta chain). Using its own MiXCR run on the RT-PCR reads, TCRdb lists one record per CDR3 protein. Here the sample spans around 700,000 distinct CDR3 sequences, approximately 15% being singletons. The material sequenced was memory CD4+ T cells from blood. This clonotype originated in a female donor in good health, serving as a healthy control.

This chain's CDR3 is CASSLAEASSKNIQYF. CDR3 coding DNA: TGCGCCAGCAGCTTGGCCGAGGCATCTTCCAAAAACATTCAGTACTTC. This chain links TRBV5-1 with TRBJ2-4; D is uncertain. Trimming stripped 0 bases from V and 2 bases from J, with 12 bases between. This CDR3 has 16 residues. Germline V gene data show CDR1 as SGHRS and CDR2 as YFSETQ.